This T cell receptor beta chain stems from a study of cytomegalovirus exposure and HLA in healthy donors (dated by TCRdb to the late 2010s). Regarding the research as a whole: An earlier analysis of several hundred of the donors reported 250 to 300 Gb of sequence data and around 100 million unique TCR beta sequences obtained from about 200 million T cells. An early release that covered some 630 HLA-typed donors contained approximately 300 gigabases of sequencing data and tens of millions of unique TCR sequences. Of the 398 genotyped donors, 70% to 90% were placed in the genetic ancestry cluster associated with self-reported Caucasian donors. The aim of the study was to test whether cataloging public T cell receptors could identify signatures of past pathogen exposure. The study profiled the T cell repertoires of hundreds of subjects by immunosequencing and related them to cytomegalovirus serostatus. In addition to the first cohort of several hundred subjects, a separate validation cohort of approximately 120 different subjects was used. To predict cytomegalovirus infection status, the study brought together high-throughput TCR immunosequencing, statistical association of individual TCRs with disease status, and machine learning. In a later analysis, previously published TCR beta repertoires from roughly 710 donors were re-analyzed and high-resolution HLA genotyping was added so that TCR occurrence patterns could be studied. Rather than drawing on any new phenotypic data, the later analysis identified candidate immune exposures from TCR beta sequences and the way those sequences occurred across donors. To decide whether each TCR beta V gene segment behaved as functional or pseudogenic, an earlier analysis of fewer than 750 of the donors relied on high-throughput TCR beta sequencing. Donor age, sex, ethnicity and CMV serostatus were compiled alongside the repertoire data. Genome-wide SNP genotypes for about three fifths of the roughly 670 donors were used in a later genetic analysis, which treated that subset as a discovery cohort. All discovery cohort repertoires had been generated using a single sequencing platform. HLA typing included class I and class II loci at four-digit resolution. Typing coverage varied by locus: roughly 629-630 donors for A, B, C, DRB1 and DQB1; around 560 for DQA1; 600 to 610 for DPA1; under 490 for DPB1. Four or five DR-DQ haplotypes were handled as single units for association and clustering, since linkage in the cohort was strong. Across about 370 genotyped donors of the cohort, an average of approximately 200,000 unique TCR beta nucleotide sequences per donor were sequenced, and about a sixth of those sequences were non-productive. General conclusions and limits of the study: In this cohort, only TCR beta chains were sequenced, and detectable features were limited by the absence of alpha or paired-chain data. A group of highly shared sequence variants was considered likely to be a technical artifact of the sequencing pipeline. A total of some 180 TCR beta chains were listed by the study as associated with cytomegalovirus. Correlated functional status among segregating V segments might reflect linkage disequilibrium, but an unknown experimental factor could not be ruled out. The authors suggested that the approach could potentially be extended to other disease states and immunological phenotypes. A later genetic analysis associated a missense DCLRE1C variant with V-gene and J-gene trimming of TCR beta chains, and an independent cohort replicated the association. In a later analysis, several top co-occurrence clusters were reported to appear linked to parvovirus B19, influenza, CMV and Epstein-Barr virus. HLA typing was unavailable for some donors at each locus, so association tests used only the typed subset. Strong co-occurrence of HLA alleles, especially DR and DQ, made assigning TCR associations to individual alleles difficult. Immune exposure information for the cohort was limited to CMV serostatus. Three of the identified cytomegalovirus-associated TCR beta chains were confirmed in vitro to be specific for cytomegalovirus antigens. In an earlier analysis of several hundred of the donors, most TCR beta V segments were observed in productive rearrangements about 90% or about 30% of the time, broadly matching IMGT annotations. A later analysis found that most CMV-associated TCR beta chains appeared HLA-restricted, with HLA associations seemingly driven largely by CMV exposure. While some public TCRs were present in many individuals, most TCR sequences turned up only very rarely across donors. In a later analysis, HLA-associated TCR beta chains showed more clonal expansion and lower generation probabilities than non-associated chains that were equally common. In a later analysis, the rate of TCR association differed among HLA loci, with DRB1 alleles having the most associated TCRs and HLA-C alleles having the fewest. Over 15 rarely observed V segments, including chromosome 9 orphons, were excluded from the earlier analysis of a few hundred of the donors because counts were too low. Sequencing depth was assumed to be roughly uniform across donors in the presence/absence analyses, though that assumption may not hold. At a false discovery rate of 0.05, a later analysis linked 16,951 TCR beta sequences to specific HLA alleles. Compared with the approximately 700-donor mean, donors in an Asian-associated ancestry cluster had fewer N-insertions in productive TCRs, according to a later genetic analysis. Because the 87-base-pair reads could not distinguish some IMGT-functional V segments, including TRBV6-2 and TRBV6-3, those segments were excluded. The classifier was reported to diagnose cytomegalovirus status with high specificity and sensitivity in both the original cohort and the validation cohort. A further reported finding was that TCR beta sequences accurately predicted the HLA-A and HLA-B alleles for most subjects in the first cohort.

Receptor libraries were prepared by the immunoSEQ multiplex PCR assay. For the multiplex PCR, a mixture combining 60 forward primers for TCR Vbeta segments and 13 reverse primers for TCR Jbeta segments was used. Amplification of the CDR3 region of rearranged TCR beta genes was performed with a multiplex PCR assay on genomic DNA. On the Illumina HiSeq System, the amplified TCR beta libraries were sequenced as 87-base-pair reads. The study's own analysis went as follows. In a later analysis, some 80 million unique TCR beta chains were counted across the roughly 670 repertoires, and approximately 11 million of these chains were shared by at least two donors. Raw reads were error-corrected and collapsed into unique sequences by a nearest-neighbor algorithm in which closely related sequences were merged to remove PCR and sequencing errors. CDR3 sequences were aligned to IMGT reference sequences to assign V, D and J gene segments. For a sequence to be retained, a match of at least six nucleotides was required to both a V gene segment and a J gene segment. Rearrangements were classified as productive when the CDR3 lacked stop codons and remained in frame with V and J, and all other rearrangements were classified as non-productive. CDR3 was defined by IMGT convention, running from the second conserved V-encoded cysteine to the conserved J-encoded phenylalanine. In an earlier analysis of just under 600 of the donors, sequences lacking an unambiguous match to a single V gene segment were excluded. An earlier analysis of 587 of the donors called V segments functional above 56.7% productive rearrangements and segregating when the between-donor standard deviation exceeded 5%. A statistical classification framework was built to diagnose cytomegalovirus status from the catalog of TCR beta chain sequences. A later analysis assigned V and J genes by comparing TCR nucleotide sequences with IMGT/GENE-DB human TR gene sequences. In a later analysis, CDR3 sequences and most-parsimonious VDJ recombination scenarios were assigned using the TCRdist pipeline. In a later analysis, each TCR beta chain was defined by its CDR3 amino acid sequence together with its V-gene family, and reads without a unique V-gene family were excluded. As a way to deal with suspected cross-contamination and a sequencing artifact, a later analysis dropped approximately 570 nucleotide sequences that were highly shared and had low generation probability. In a later analysis, a clonal expansion index was calculated for each public chain from normalized within-repertoire ranks of inferred template counts. Generation probabilities in a later analysis came from a VDJ recombination model fitted to out-of-frame rearrangements, and those results were checked against IGoR. A later analysis scored TCR-TCR, TCR-HLA and TCR-CMV co-occurrence with hypergeometric tests, applying a repertoire-size bias correction to TCR pairs. In a later analysis, false discovery rates were estimated by permuting HLA or CMV assignments 20 times. In a later analysis, co-occurring TCRs were grouped with DBSCAN, and TCRdist sequence similarity was added when clustering was performed within HLA-allele-positive subsets. Repertoires with fewer than 30,000 or more than 120,000 public chains were left out of co-occurrence clustering, as were five repertoires with anomalous nucleotide sharing. This immuneACCESS table, as held by TCRdb, lists in-frame sequences with V and J called but not all clones. Of the missing ones, under half trace to an unresolved V gene in checked studies; the others have no known cause. That table is the source of V, J and clone size, and D and trimming were worked out from the DNA. In this sample the table shows fewer than 200,000 clones, more than 75% of which occur a single time. The ten largest make up around 3.5% of the sample.

The cohort comprised 670 or so healthy bone marrow donors. At the time of sampling, all cohort members were nominally healthy, though unrecorded immune exposures were likely present. The donor tested CMV seropositive and was one of the 289 seropositive cohort members. A peripheral blood sample was collected from each donor, and TCR beta sequencing was performed on peripheral blood mononuclear cells. The Qiagen DNeasy Blood Extraction Kit was used to extract genomic DNA from the blood cell samples. Note on this clone: The antigen this receptor binds is unknown. Base qualities are missing; no much larger clone stands one base away.

There are 15 amino acids in the CDR3, from cysteine to phenylalanine inclusive. The only DNA kept is the CDR3, 45 bases in frame from the first base. From the germline V gene (reference sequence), CDR1 is SGHNT and CDR2 is YYREEE. V is cut by 4 bases and J by 8 bases, and the space between the germline ends is 16 bases. This sequence was found in a man aged 40-50 years in good health and CMV-seropositive. Sequencing input: PBMCs. In this chain, TRBV5-4 is recombined with TRBJ1-6; D gene: possibly TRBD1, on 6 matching bases. The DNA sequence reads TGTGCCAGCAGCCAAGAAGGGGGGGGGTATTCACCCCTCCACTTT. This translates into CASSQEGGGYSPLHF.